The rows below give T cell receptor beta chains drawn from one sample of a study of control samples from healthy donors and cancer patients. TCRdb's table, derived via immunoSEQ multiplex PCR, lists solely in-frame clones and lacks some. The table shows about 120,000 clones, with 93% occurring only once. The sequencing input was blood. Every receptor here comes from a man aged 25 to 45 in good health. Each CDR3 is given with its conserved first and last residue. D genes are given only for firm matches. Where a row states a size, it is once, few, many or the class of an expanded clone; other rows omit it.

CDR3 DNA	CDR3 protein	J gene	D gene	V gene	clone size
TGTGCCAGCAGTTACTCTGGGGAGGGGGGGGGTGACGAGCAGTACTTC	CASSYSGEGGGDEQYF	TRBJ2-7	-	TRBV6-5	-
TGCGCCAGCAGCTTGGGGGGACAATCTAACTATGGCTACACCTTC	CASSLGGQSNYGYTF	TRBJ1-2	-	TRBV5-1	-
TGTGCCAGCTCACCAGTGAGCGGGGGGCTACAAGAGACCCAGTACTTC	CASSPVSGGLQETQYF	TRBJ2-5	TRBD2	TRBV18	-
TGTGCCAGTAGTATAGGGGCTTTCTCCTACGAGCAGTACTTC	CASSIGAFSYEQYF	TRBJ2-7	-	TRBV19	-
TGTGCCAGCAGCCCCACCCGGCTTGAAGCTTTCTTT	CASSPTRLEAFF	TRBJ1-1	-	TRBV7-9	once
TGTGCCAGCAGTCGGACCGGGACTAGCAGGGATACGCAGTATTTT	CASSRTGTSRDTQYF	TRBJ2-3	TRBD2	TRBV6-5	-
TGTGCCAGCAGCATCCGACAGGGTGAGGTGGGTTTCTTT	CASSIRQGEVGFF	TRBJ1-1	TRBD1	TRBV7-2	-
TGTGCCAGTAGTATAGATACCCAGGGGGCAGGAGGCTACACCTTC	CASSIDTQGAGGYTF	TRBJ1-2	TRBD1	TRBV19	-
TGTGCCAGCAGCTTGCGAGGGACGGCTGTAGAGACCCAGTACTTC	CASSLRGTAVETQYF	TRBJ2-5	-	TRBV5-6	-
TGCAGCGTTGACCGGTCCCGGCGGGGGGCTTTGGGCACCGGGGAGCTGTTTTTT	CSVDRSRRGALGTGELFF	TRBJ2-2	TRBD2	TRBV29-1	-
TGTGCCAGCAGCTTGGACAGGGGAAGCCCCTACGAGCAGTACTTC	CASSLDRGSPYEQYF	TRBJ2-7	TRBD1	TRBV5-5	-
TGTGCCAGCAGCATGGGGGGTAAGGGAGGGCCTTTCTTT	CASSMGGKGGPFF	TRBJ1-1	-	TRBV7-2	once
TGTGCCAGCAGCATTACAGGGGGCGGGGAGACCCAGTACTTC	CASSITGGGETQYF	TRBJ2-5	TRBD1	TRBV7-9	-
TGTGCCAGCAGCCGGACCGGGACGACTCGCGTAATGGGTGAGCAGTTCTTC	CASSRTGTTRVMGEQFF	TRBJ2-1	-	TRBV3-1/TRBV3-2	once
TGTGCCTGGATAGCCCGATCGACAGGGAATAATTCACCCCTCCACTTT	CAWIARSTGNNSPLHF	TRBJ1-6	TRBD1	TRBV30	-
TGTGCCAGCCTCGAACAGCGGATTTTACCTTTCACTGAAGCTTTCTTT	CASLEQRILPFTEAFF	TRBJ1-1	-	TRBV27	-
TGCGCCAGCAGCTTGGGCGGACAGTCTGATAATGAAAAACTGTTTTTT	CASSLGGQSDNEKLFF	TRBJ1-4	-	TRBV5-1	-
TGTGCCAGCAGTTTAGGTCCGGGGGCGCAGAACACTGAAGCTTTCTTT	CASSLGPGAQNTEAFF	TRBJ1-1	-	TRBV27	-
TGCGCCAGCACCCGGGACAGGGGATATAATTCACCCCTCCACTTT	CASTRDRGYNSPLHF	TRBJ1-6	TRBD1	TRBV5-1	-
TGTGCCAGCAGCTTAGGAGGTCGAGAAGCTTTCTTT	CASSLGGREAFF	TRBJ1-1	-	TRBV13	-
TGTGCCAGCAGCTTAGGACAGGGAGATACGCAGTATTTT	CASSLGQGDTQYF	TRBJ2-3	TRBD1	TRBV11-3	few
TGTGCCAGCAGCCCCGGATCGCAGCCCCAGCATTTT	CASSPGSQPQHF	TRBJ1-5	-	TRBV27	once
TGTGCCACCAGCCAGATTCTTCTCAACGAGCAGTACTTC	CATSQILLNEQYF	TRBJ2-7	-	TRBV28	-
TGTGCCAGCAGCTTGGGGACAGGGGGGTTTTACGAGCAGTACTTC	CASSLGTGGFYEQYF	TRBJ2-7	TRBD1	TRBV5-4	-
TGTGCCACCAGTGATTTTGGGGACAGGGATTATGGTACAGATACGCAGTATTTT	CATSDFGDRDYGTDTQYF	TRBJ2-3	TRBD1	TRBV24-1	once
TGCGCCAGCAGCTTGAATCCCGCGGCCAGCTCTGGAAACACCATATATTTT	CASSLNPAASSGNTIYF	TRBJ1-3	-	TRBV5-1	few
TGTGCCACCCTCCTTGCAACTAATGAAAAACTGTTTTTT	CATLLATNEKLFF	TRBJ1-4	-	TRBV28	-
TGTGCCAGCAGCTTAGGAGGGGTTTCACAAGAGACCCAGTACTTC	CASSLGGVSQETQYF	TRBJ2-5	-	TRBV7-3	once
TGTGCTAGTGGCCCGGGGGCGCAAGAAAAACTGTTTTTT	CASGPGAQEKLFF	TRBJ1-4	-	TRBV12-5	-
TGTGCCAGCAGTGAAGAAGGGGGGTTCGGAGATACGCAGTATTTT	CASSEEGGFGDTQYF	TRBJ2-3	-	TRBV2	-
TGTGCCAGCAGTTACTTCTCGGGGGGGCGAGGCTACACCTTC	CASSYFSGGRGYTF	TRBJ1-2	-	TRBV6-5	-
TGCGCCAGCAGCTTACTCCGGGGGGGAGGCGAGCAGTACTTC	CASSLLRGGGEQYF	TRBJ2-7	TRBD2	TRBV5-1	-
TGTGCCAGCAGTTACTCTTTGGACACTGAAGCTTTCTTT	CASSYSLDTEAFF	TRBJ1-1	-	TRBV6-5	-
TGTGCCAGTAGTATATACAAGAATCGGGATACGCAGTATTTT	CASSIYKNRDTQYF	TRBJ2-3	-	TRBV19	-
TGTGCCAGCAGCGACAATGGTGGGGTCACTGAAGCTTTCTTT	CASSDNGGVTEAFF	TRBJ1-1	-	TRBV6-5	-
TGTGCCAGCAGCTTGACAACTTACTATGGCTACACCTTC	CASSLTTYYGYTF	TRBJ1-2	-	TRBV5-4	once
TGTGCCTGGAGTGTGGGACAGGCTGTTGGCTACACCTTC	CAWSVGQAVGYTF	TRBJ1-2	TRBD1	TRBV30	-
TGTGCCAGCAGCTACGGACAGGACTCCTACGAGCAGTACTTC	CASSYGQDSYEQYF	TRBJ2-7	TRBD1	TRBV6-1	-
TGTGCCAGCAGCTTATCCGGTTATGGCTACACCTTC	CASSLSGYGYTF	TRBJ1-2	-	TRBV7-2	-
TGTGCCACTGGGACTAGCGGGGGGGCGGTGGAGACCCAGTACTTC	CATGTSGGAVETQYF	TRBJ2-5	TRBD2	TRBV10-3	-